The entry that follows covers one T cell receptor (beta chain) sequence. Its antigen is still unknown. The sample originates from a study of Ad26.COV2.S vaccination and SARS-CoV-2 variants. As for the study in general: Dosing was one shot or two shots 56 days apart.

Whole-study results and caveats: Measurement of non-spike TCR breadth gave similar results in vaccine and placebo recipients. Estimates derived from TCR breadth and depth analyses may have underestimated total T cell responses.

Method: immunoSEQ multiplex PCR; TCRdb's copy keeps in-frame clones and lacks some. The sample holds more than 300,000 clones, approximately 86% seen once. V lost 0 bases to trimming and J lost 0 bases; unmatched junction nucleotides: 9. This CDR3 has 17 residues. Germline CDR1 is GTSNPN and CDR2 is SVGIG (reference sequence). As for treatment: 15 to 20 received Ad26.COV2.S at low or high dose, single or two shots; about 5 received placebo; per-sample allocation not given. It was on day 63 after the first vaccine or placebo injection that samples were taken. Ad26.COV2.S expressed prefusion-stabilized spike from the original Wuhan strain.

This chain joins TRBV30 and TRBJ2-3; 7 bases map to TRBD2. Sample: peripheral blood, taken in a trial of Ad26.COV2.S vaccine versus placebo. This sequence was found in a person between 18 and 65 years old who received the Ad26.COV2.S COVID-19 vaccine or a placebo. CDR3 in amino acids: CAWSVLRTGGSTDTQYF. CDR3 sequence (DNA): TGTGCCTGGAGTGTACTAAGAACGGGGGGAAGCACAGATACGCAGTATTTT.